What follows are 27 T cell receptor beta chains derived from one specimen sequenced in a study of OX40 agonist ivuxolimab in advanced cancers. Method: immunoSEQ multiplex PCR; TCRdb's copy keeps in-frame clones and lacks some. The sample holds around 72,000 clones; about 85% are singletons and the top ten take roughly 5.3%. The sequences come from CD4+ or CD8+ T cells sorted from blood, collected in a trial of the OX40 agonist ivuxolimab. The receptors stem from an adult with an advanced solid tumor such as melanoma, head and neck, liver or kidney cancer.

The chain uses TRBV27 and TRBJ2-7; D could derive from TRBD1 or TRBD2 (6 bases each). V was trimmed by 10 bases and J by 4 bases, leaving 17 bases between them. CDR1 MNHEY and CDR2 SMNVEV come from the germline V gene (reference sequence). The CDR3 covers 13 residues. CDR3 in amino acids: CATTDGGHYEQYF. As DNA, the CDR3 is TGTGCCACAACAGACGGGGGCCATTACGAGCAGTACTTC.

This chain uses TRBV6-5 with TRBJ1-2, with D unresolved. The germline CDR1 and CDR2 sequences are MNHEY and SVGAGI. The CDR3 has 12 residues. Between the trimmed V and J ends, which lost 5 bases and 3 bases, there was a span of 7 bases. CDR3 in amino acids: CASSVSDYGYTF. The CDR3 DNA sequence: TGTGCCAGCAGTGTCTCGGACTATGGCTACACCTTC.

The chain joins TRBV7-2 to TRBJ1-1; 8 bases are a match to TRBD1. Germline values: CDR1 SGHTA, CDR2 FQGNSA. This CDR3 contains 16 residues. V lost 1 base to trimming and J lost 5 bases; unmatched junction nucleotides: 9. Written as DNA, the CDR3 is TGTGCCAGCAGCTTAGGGGCGGGCAGGGGGCGAACTGAAGCTTTCTTT. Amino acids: CASSLGAGRGRTEAFF.

The CDR3 protein is CASSSGANVLTF. The CDR3 nucleotides read TGTGCCAGCAGCTCTGGGGCCAACGTCCTGACTTTC. The gene calls are TRBV2 and TRBJ2-6; D remains ambiguous. The CDR3 has 12 residues. Germline V gene data show CDR1 as SNHLY and CDR2 as FYNNEI. V was shortened by 6 bases and J by 0 bases, with 0 bases between the two germline ends.

The CDR3 DNA sequence: TGTGCCAGCAGCTCGAGGAATGTAGGGATATCTGGAAACACCATATATTTT. It specifies CASSSRNVGISGNTIYF. The gene calls are TRBV7-8 and TRBJ1-3; D is ambiguous. Germline CDR1 and CDR2: SGHVS and FQNEAQ. With 4 bases removed from V and 1 base from J, the gap between germline ends came to 17 bases. The CDR3 spans 17 residues.

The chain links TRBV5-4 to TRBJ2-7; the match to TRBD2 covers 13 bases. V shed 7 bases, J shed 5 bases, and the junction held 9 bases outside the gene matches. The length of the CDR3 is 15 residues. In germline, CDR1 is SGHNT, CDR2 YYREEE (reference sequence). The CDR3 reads CASGSEGTSGNEQYF. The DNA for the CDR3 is TGTGCCAGCGGCAGTGAGGGGACTAGCGGGAACGAGCAGTACTTC.

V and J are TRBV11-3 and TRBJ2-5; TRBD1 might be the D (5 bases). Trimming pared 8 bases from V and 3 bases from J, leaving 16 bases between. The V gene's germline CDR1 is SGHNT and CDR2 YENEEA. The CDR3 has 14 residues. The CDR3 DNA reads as TGTGCCAGCGGGAATTTTCAGGGAAAAGAGACCCAGTACTTC. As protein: CASGNFQGKETQYF.

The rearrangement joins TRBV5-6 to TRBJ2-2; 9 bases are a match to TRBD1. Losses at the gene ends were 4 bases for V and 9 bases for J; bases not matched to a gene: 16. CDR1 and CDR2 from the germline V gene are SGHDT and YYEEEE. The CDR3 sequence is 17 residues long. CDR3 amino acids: CASSPTWDRAKHRELFF. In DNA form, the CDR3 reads TGTGCCAGCAGCCCGACCTGGGACAGGGCAAAACACCGGGAGCTGTTTTTT.

The CDR3 region is CASSLGAGSALGYF. Written as DNA, the CDR3 is TGTGCCAGCAGCTTGGGTGCAGGGAGCGCCCTAGGGTATTTT. The V and J genes are TRBV5-5 and TRBJ1-3; TRBD1 might be the D (5 bases). This CDR3 spans 14 amino acids. Trimming shortened V by 0 bases and J by 16 bases, and 20 bases separated the two germline ends. Germline CDR1 and CDR2: SGHKS and YYEKEE (reference sequence).

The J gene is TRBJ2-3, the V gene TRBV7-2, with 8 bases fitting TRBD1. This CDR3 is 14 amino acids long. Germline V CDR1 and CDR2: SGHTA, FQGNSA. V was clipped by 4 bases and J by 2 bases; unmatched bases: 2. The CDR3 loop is CASSWDRNTDTQYF. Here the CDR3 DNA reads TGTGCCAGCAGCTGGGACAGGAACACAGATACGCAGTATTTT.

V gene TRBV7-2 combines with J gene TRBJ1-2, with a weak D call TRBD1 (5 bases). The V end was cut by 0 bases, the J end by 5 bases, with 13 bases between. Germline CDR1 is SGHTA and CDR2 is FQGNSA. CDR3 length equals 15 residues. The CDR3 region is CASSLAAGSQYGYTF. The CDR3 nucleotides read TGTGCCAGCAGCTTAGCGGCAGGGTCTCAATATGGCTACACCTTC.

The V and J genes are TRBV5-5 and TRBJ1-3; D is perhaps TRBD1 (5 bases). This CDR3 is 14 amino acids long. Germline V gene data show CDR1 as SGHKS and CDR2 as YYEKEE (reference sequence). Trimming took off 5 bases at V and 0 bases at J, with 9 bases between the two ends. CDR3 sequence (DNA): TGTGCCAGCAGGGGGACCTCCTCTGGAAACACCATATATTTT. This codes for CASRGTSSGNTIYF.

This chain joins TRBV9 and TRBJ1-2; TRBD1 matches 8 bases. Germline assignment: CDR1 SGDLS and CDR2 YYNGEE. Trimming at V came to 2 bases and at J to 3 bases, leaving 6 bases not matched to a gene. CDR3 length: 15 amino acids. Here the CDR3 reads CASSVQTGGDYGYTF. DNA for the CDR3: TGTGCCAGCAGCGTGCAAACAGGGGGAGACTATGGCTACACCTTC.

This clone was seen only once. The CDR3 nucleotides read TGCGCCAGCAGCTTGTATGGGGTTAGCACAGATACGCAGTATTTT. Amino acids: CASSLYGVSTDTQYF. This chain links TRBV5-1 with TRBJ2-3; D unresolved. V lost 1 base, J lost 0 bases, and 9 bases lay in between. The CDR3 runs 15 residues. The germline gives CDR1 SGHRS, CDR2 YFSETQ.

CDR3 in DNA: TGTGCCAGCAGGACTAGCGGGGCGTACACCGGGGAGCTGTTTTTT. It translates to CASRTSGAYTGELFF. The chain recombines TRBV6-1 with TRBJ2-2; 11 nucleotides match TRBD2. The V gene end was trimmed by 6 bases and the J gene end by 3 bases; junction bases not matched to a gene: 3. CDR1 and CDR2 from the germline V gene are MNHNS and SASEGT. The CDR3 has 15 amino acids.

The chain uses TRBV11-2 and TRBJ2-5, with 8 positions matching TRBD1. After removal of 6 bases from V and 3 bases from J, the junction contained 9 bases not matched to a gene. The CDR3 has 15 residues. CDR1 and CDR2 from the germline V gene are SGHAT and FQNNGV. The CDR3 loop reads CASSSLRGREETQYF. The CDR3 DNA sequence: TGTGCCAGCAGTTCTCTCAGGGGGCGGGAAGAGACCCAGTACTTC.

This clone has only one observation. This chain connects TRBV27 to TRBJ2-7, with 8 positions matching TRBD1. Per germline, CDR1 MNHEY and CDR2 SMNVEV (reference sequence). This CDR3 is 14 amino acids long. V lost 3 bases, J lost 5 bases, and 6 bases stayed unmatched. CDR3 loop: CASSFLDRVNEQYF. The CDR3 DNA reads TGTGCCAGCAGTTTTCTGGACAGGGTGAACGAGCAGTACTTC.

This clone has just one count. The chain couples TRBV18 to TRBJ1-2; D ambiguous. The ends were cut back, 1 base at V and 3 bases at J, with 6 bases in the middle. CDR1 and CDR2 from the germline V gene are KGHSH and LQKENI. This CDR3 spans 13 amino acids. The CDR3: CASSPREDYGYTF. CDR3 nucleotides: TGTGCCAGCTCACCACGGGAGGACTATGGCTACACCTTC.

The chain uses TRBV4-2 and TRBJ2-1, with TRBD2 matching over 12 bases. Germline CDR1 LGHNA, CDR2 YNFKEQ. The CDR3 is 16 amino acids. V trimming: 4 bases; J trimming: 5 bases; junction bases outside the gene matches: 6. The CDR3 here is CASSPTSGSAHNEQFF. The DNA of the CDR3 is TGTGCCAGCAGCCCGACTAGCGGGAGTGCCCACAATGAGCAGTTCTTC.

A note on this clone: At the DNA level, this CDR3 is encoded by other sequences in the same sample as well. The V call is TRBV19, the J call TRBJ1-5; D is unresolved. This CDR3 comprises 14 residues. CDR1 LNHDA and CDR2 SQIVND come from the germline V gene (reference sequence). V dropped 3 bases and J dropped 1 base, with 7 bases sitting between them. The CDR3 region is CASSIWGSNQPQHF. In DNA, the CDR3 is TGTGCCAGTAGTATTTGGGGAAGCAATCAGCCCCAGCATTTT.

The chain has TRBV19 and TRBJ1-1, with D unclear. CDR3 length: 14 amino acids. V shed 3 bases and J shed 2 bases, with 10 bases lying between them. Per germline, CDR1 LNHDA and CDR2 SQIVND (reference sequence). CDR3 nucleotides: TGTGCCAGTAGTATCGGCGGAACAAACACTGAAGCTTTCTTT. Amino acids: CASSIGGTNTEAFF.

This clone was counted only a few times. The CDR3 DNA sequence: TGTGCCAGCAGTTCCCAGGGGGCGGCCTATGGCTACACCTTC. This sequence encodes CASSSQGAAYGYTF. The chain is built from TRBV27 and TRBJ1-2, with TRBD1 identical over 8 bases. CDR1 and CDR2 from the germline V gene are MNHEY and SMNVEV (reference sequence). V dropped 4 bases and J dropped 4; count of bases not matched to a gene: 5. The CDR3 runs 14 residues.

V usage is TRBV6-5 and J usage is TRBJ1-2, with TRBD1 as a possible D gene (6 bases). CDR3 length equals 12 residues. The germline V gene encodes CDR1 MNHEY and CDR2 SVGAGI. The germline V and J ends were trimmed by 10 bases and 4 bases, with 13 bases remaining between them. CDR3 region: CATNAGVYGYTF. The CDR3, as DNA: TGTGCCACCAATGCAGGGGTCTATGGCTACACCTTC.

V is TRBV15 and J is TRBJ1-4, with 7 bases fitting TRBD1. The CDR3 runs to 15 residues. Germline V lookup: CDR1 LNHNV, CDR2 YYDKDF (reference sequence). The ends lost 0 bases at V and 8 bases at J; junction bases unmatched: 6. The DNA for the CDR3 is TGTGCCACCAGCAGAGATACAGGGGCTGGCGAAAAACTGTTTTTT. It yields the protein CATSRDTGAGEKLFF. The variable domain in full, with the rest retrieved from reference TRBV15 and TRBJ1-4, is DAMVIQNPRYQVTQFGKPVTLSCSQTLNHNVMYWYQQKSSQAPKLLFHYYDKDFNNEADTPDNFQSRRPNTSFCFLDIRSPGLGDTAMYLCATSRDTGAGEKLFFGSGTQLSVL.

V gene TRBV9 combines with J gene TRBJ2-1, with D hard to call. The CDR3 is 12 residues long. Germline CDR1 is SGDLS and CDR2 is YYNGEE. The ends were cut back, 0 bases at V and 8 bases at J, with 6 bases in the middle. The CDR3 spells CASSVARDEQFF. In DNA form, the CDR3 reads TGTGCCAGCAGCGTAGCTCGGGATGAGCAGTTCTTC. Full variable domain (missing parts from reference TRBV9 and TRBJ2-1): DSGVTQTPKHLITATGQRVTLRCSPRSGDLSVYWYQQSLDQGLQFLIQYYNGEERAKGNILERFSAQQFPDLHSELNLSSLELGDSALYFCASSVARDEQFFGPGTRLTVL.

CDR3 bases: TGTGCCAGCAGGACAGGGGGCTTAAACTATGGCTACACCTTC. Translated: CASRTGGLNYGYTF. This chain uses TRBV6-6 with TRBJ1-2; 10 bases align to TRBD1. With 6 bases clipped from V and 2 bases from J, the junction kept 3 bases outside the gene matches. There are 14 residues in the CDR3. Germline CDR1 MNHNY, CDR2 SVGAGI (reference sequence).

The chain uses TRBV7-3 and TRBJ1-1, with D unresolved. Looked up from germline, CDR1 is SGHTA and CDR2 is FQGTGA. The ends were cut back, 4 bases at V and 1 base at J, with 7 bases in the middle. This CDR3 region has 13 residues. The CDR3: CASSSGPNTEAFF. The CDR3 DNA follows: TGTGCCAGCAGCTCAGGCCCGAACACTGAAGCTTTCTTT.